These T cell receptor beta chains were read from a single sample in a study of blood T cell repertoires in COVID-19. Here immunoSEQ multiplex PCR was the method, and the copy in TCRdb shows in-frame clones only, minus some. Of about 76,000 clones listed, 70% to 90% are singletons. What was sequenced was peripheral blood. The receptors derive from a man aged 55-75 years with COVID-19, enrolled during active disease. The CDR3 runs from the conserved cysteine through the conserved F or W. A D gene is named only where the DNA matches it firmly. The size entry is marked missing in some rows and otherwise reads once, few, many or a size class.

V	D	size	J	DNA	CDR3
TRBV29-1	TRBD2	few	TRBJ2-3	TGCAGCGTTGAAGCCCAGACCCTAGCGGGAGGCACAGATACGCAGTATTTT	CSVEAQTLAGGTDTQYF
TRBV6-1	TRBD1	NA	TRBJ2-2	TGTGCCAGCAGTGAAGCGATCTACATACCTGGACAGGCCGGACCCACCGGGGAGCTGTTTTTT	CASSEAIYIPGQAGPTGELFF
TRBV3-1/TRBV3-2	NA	NA	TRBJ1-3	TGTGCCAGCAGCGAACCTGGCTCGAGAAACACCATATATTTT	CASSEPGSRNTIYF
TRBV9	NA	NA	TRBJ1-4	TGTGCCAGCAGCTCCCGGGATCCGAATGAAAAACTGTTTTTT	CASSSRDPNEKLFF
TRBV11-2	NA	NA	TRBJ1-4	TGTGCCAGCAGCCGCCGGGGGGAAACTAATGAAAAACTGTTTTTT	CASSRRGETNEKLFF
TRBV14	TRBD1	once	TRBJ2-2	TGTGCCAGCAGCCAATCCCGGGACAGTCAGAACACCGGGGAGCTGTTTTTT	CASSQSRDSQNTGELFF
TRBV4-2	NA	NA	TRBJ1-4	TGTGCCAGCAGCCAAAGTTATCCGGGACACGCTAATGAAAAACTGTTTTTT	CASSQSYPGHANEKLFF
TRBV19	NA	NA	TRBJ1-1	TGTGCCAGTAGTATTAACTCGTTCCAGTCGGCGGGGGCTTTCTTT	CASSINSFQSAGAFF
TRBV7-9	TRBD1	NA	TRBJ1-5	TGTGCCAGCAGTACCGGGACAGGGAACAATCAGCCCCAGCATTTT	CASSTGTGNNQPQHF
TRBV30	TRBD1	few	TRBJ1-6	TGTGCCTGGAGAGATGGACAGGGGCCTAATTCACCCCTCCACTTT	CAWRDGQGPNSPLHF
TRBV18	NA	NA	TRBJ1-1	TGTGCCAGCTCACCGACTGGGTCCGCCACTGAAGCTTTCTTT	CASSPTGSATEAFF
TRBV10-3	NA	NA	TRBJ2-7	TGTGCCATCAGTGATCCTGTGGGCCGGCCTTTGTACGAGCAGTACTTC	CAISDPVGRPLYEQYF
TRBV2	NA	once	TRBJ2-3	TGTGCCAGCAGTGGGGCTCAACTGTGGGATACGCAGTATTTT	CASSGAQLWDTQYF
TRBV11-1	NA	NA	TRBJ2-1	TGTGCCAGCAGCTTAATGACTAGTGAGCAGTTCTTC	CASSLMTSEQFF
TRBV30	NA	NA	TRBJ1-6	TGTGCCTGGAGTGTTCCGGGGGGGCCCCTCCACTTT	CAWSVPGGPLHF
TRBV11-2	NA	NA	TRBJ2-7	TGTGCCAGCCTGCTCGGGACTGCGACCTACGAGCAGTACTTC	CASLLGTATYEQYF